This is a list of T cell receptor beta chains from one sample in a study of cytomegalovirus exposure and HLA in healthy donors. The assay was immunoSEQ multiplex PCR, and TCRdb's table has in-frame clones only and misses some. Its listing shows 150,000 to 250,000 clones. Sequences were obtained from PBMCs. The receptors stem from a boy younger than 18 in good health and CMV-seronegative. Both conserved end residues are part of each CDR3. A D gene is named only where the DNA matches it firmly.

>-|TRBJ1-5|TRBV4-2
CASSQDLPSNQPQHF
TGTGCCAGCAGCCAAGATCTCCCTAGCAATCAGCCCCAGCATTTT
>TRBD1|TRBJ1-1|TRBV7-6
CASSLGDRVNTEAFF
TGTGCCAGCAGCTTAGGGGACAGGGTGAACACTGAAGCTTTCTTT
>-|TRBJ2-1|TRBV27
CASHLGGAYNEQFF
TGTGCCAGCCATCTAGGCGGGGCCTACAATGAGCAGTTCTTC
>-|TRBJ1-2|TRBV7-2
CASSLRNVGGPYGYTF
TGTGCCAGCAGCCTACGAAACGTCGGGGGGCCCTATGGCTACACCTTC
>TRBD2|TRBJ2-3|TRBV18
CASSPLAPGLAVSRTQYF
TGTGCCAGCTCACCACTAGCACCGGGACTAGCGGTCTCACGGACGCAGTATTTT
>-|TRBJ2-5|TRBV15
CATSRGSGETQYF
TGTGCCACCAGCAGAGGGTCCGGGGAGACCCAGTACTTC
>TRBD1|TRBJ2-2|TRBV6-5
CASRQGAKSTGELFF
TGTGCCAGCAGACAGGGGGCGAAGTCAACCGGGGAGCTGTTTTTT
>-|TRBJ2-5|TRBV4-1
CASSQTIRAGQETQYF
TGCGCCAGCAGCCAAACCATACGGGCGGGACAAGAGACCCAGTACTTC
>-|TRBJ1-4|TRBV5-1
CASSLFRGTEKLFF
TGCGCCAGCAGCCTGTTCAGGGGAACTGAAAAACTGTTTTTT
>-|TRBJ2-5|TRBV4-2
CASSQGPGEQETQYF
TGTGCCAGCAGCCAAGGGCCCGGGGAGCAAGAGACCCAGTACTTC
>-|TRBJ2-3|TRBV19
CASSIGYRDTQYF
TGTGCCAGTAGTATAGGATATAGAGATACGCAGTATTTT
>-|TRBJ2-7|TRBV7-9
CASSLLSSPYEQYF
TGTGCCAGCAGCTTATTAAGTTCCCCCTACGAGCAGTACTTC